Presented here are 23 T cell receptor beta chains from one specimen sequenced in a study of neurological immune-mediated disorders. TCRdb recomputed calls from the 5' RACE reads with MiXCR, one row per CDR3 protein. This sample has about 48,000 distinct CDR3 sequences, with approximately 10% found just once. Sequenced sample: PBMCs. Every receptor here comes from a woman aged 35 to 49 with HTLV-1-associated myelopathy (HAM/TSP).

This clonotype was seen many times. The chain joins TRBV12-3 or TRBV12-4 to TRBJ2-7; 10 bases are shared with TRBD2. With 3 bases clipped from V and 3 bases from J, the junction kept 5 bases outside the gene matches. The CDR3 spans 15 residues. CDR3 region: CASSLRSSGGYEQYF. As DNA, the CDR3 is TGTGCCAGCAGTTTGCGGTCTAGCGGGGGCTACGAGCAGTACTTC.

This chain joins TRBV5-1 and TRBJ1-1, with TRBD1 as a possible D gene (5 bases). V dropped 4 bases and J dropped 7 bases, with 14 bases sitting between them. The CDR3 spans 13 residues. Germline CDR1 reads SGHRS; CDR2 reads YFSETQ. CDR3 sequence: CASSALTDYEAFF. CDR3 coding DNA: TGCGCCAGCAGCGCCTTGACAGACTATGAAGCTTTCTTT.

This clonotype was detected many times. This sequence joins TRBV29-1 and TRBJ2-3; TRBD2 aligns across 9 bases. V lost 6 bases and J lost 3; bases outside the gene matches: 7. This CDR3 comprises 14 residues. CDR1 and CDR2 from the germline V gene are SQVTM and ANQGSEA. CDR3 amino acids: CSVVAGAWTDTQYF. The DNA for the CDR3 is TGCAGCGTCGTAGCGGGAGCGTGGACAGATACGCAGTATTTT.

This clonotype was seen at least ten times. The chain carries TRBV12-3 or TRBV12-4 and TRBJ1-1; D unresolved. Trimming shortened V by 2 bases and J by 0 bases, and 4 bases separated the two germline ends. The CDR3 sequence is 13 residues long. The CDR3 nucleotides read TGTGCCAGCAGTTTACAGCTGAACACTGAAGCTTTCTTT. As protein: CASSLQLNTEAFF.

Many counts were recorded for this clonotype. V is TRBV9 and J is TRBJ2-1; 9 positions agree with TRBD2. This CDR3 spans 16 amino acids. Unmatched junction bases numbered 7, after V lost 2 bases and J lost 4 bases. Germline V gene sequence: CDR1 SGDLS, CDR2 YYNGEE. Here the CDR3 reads CASSVGSGGPYNEQFF. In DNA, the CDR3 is TGTGCCAGCAGCGTCGGTAGCGGGGGACCTTACAATGAGCAGTTCTTC.

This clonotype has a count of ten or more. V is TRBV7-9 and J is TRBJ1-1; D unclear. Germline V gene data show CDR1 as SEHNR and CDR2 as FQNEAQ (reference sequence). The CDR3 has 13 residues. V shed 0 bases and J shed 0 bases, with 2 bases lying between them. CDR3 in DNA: TGTGCCAGCAGCTTAGCGTTGAACACTGAAGCTTTCTTT. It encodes CASSLALNTEAFF.

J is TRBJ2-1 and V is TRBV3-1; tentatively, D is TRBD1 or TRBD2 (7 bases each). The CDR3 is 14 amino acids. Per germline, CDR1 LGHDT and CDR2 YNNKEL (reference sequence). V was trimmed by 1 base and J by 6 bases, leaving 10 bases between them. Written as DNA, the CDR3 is TGTGCCAGCAGCCAAGCAGGGGGGGGCAATGAGCAGTTCTTC. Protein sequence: CASSQAGGGNEQFF.

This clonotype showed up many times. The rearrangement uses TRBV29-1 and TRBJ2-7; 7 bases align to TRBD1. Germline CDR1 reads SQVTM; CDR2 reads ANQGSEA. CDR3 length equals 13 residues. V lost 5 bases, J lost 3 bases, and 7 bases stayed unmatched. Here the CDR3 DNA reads TGCAGCGTTACCCGACAGGGACACTACGAGCAGTACTTC. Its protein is CSVTRQGHYEQYF.

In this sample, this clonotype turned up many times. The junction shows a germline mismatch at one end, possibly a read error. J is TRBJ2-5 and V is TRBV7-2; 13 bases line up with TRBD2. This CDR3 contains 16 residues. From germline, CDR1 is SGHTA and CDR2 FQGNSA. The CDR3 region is CASSQASGLAGTPWVF. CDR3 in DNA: TGTGCCAGCAGCCAAGCATCGGGACTAGCGGGGACCCCATGGGTCTTC.

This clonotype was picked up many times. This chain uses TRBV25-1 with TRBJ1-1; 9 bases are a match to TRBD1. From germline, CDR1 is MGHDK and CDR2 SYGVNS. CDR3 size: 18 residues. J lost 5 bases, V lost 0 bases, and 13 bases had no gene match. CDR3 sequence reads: CASSEYLGTGYSETEAFF. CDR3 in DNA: TGTGCCAGCAGTGAATATCTCGGGACAGGGTATAGTGAAACTGAAGCTTTCTTT.

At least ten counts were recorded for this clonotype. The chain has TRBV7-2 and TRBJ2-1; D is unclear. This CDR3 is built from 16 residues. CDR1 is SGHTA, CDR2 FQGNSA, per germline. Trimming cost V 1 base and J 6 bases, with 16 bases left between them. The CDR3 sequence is CASSLDSSPYTNEQFF. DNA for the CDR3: TGTGCCAGCAGCTTAGACTCCTCTCCATATACCAATGAGCAGTTCTTC.

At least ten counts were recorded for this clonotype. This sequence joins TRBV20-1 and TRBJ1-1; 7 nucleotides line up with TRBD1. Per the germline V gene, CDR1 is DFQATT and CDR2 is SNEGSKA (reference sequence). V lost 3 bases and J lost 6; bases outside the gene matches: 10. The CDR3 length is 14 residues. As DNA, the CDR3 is TGCAGTGCTAGCCCTTCGACAGGGATCTCTGAAGCTTTCTTT. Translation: CSASPSTGISEAFF.

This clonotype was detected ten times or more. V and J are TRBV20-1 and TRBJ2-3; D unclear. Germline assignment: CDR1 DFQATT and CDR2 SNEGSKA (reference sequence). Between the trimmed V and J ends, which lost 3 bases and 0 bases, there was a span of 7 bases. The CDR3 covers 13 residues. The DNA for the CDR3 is TGCAGTGCTAGGGTCTCTAGCACAGATACGCAGTATTTT. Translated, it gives CSARVSSTDTQYF.

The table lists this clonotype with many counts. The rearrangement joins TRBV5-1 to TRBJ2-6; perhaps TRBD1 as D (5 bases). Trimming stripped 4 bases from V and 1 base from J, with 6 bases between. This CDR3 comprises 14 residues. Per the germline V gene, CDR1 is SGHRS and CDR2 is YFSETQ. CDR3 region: CASSPGSGANVLTF. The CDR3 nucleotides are TGCGCCAGCAGCCCAGGGTCTGGGGCCAACGTCCTGACTTTC.

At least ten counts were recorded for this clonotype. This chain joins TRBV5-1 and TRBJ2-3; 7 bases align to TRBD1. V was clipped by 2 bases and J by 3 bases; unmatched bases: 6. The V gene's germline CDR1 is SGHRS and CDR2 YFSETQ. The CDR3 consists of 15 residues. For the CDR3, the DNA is TGCGCCAGCAGCTTAGGGGGCTTTGGGACAGATACGCAGTATTTT. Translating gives CASSLGGFGTDTQYF.

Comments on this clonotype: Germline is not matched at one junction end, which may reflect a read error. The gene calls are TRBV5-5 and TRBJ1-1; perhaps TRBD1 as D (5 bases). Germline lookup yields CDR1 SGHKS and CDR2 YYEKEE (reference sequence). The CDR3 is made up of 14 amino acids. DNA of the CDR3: TGCGCCAGCAGCGGAGGGACGGCCAACACTGAAGATTTCTTT. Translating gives CASSGGTANTEDFF.

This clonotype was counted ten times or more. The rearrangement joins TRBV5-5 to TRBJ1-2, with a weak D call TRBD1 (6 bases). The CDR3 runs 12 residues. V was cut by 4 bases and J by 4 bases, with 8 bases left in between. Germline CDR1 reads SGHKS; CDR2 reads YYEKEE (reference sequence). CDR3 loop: CASSPQGYGYTF. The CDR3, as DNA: TGTGCCAGCAGCCCACAGGGCTATGGCTACACCTTC.

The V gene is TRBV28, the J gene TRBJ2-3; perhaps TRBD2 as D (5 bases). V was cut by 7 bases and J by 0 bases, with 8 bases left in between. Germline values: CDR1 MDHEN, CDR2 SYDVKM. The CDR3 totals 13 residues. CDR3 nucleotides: TGTGCCAGCACCCGGGATAGCACAGATACGCAGTATTTT. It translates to CASTRDSTDTQYF.

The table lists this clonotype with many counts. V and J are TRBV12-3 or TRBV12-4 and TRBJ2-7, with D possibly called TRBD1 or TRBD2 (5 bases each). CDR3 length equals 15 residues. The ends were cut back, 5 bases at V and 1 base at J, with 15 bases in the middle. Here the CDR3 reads CASSPWGTASYEQYF. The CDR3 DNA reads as TGTGCCAGCAGTCCTTGGGGGACCGCGTCCTACGAGCAGTACTTC.

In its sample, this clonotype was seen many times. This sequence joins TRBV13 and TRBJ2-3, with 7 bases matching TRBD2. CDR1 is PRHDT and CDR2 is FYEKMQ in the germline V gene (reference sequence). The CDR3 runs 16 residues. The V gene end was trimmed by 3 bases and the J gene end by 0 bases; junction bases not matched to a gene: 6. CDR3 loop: CASSFPSGESTDTQYF. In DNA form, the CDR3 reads TGTGCCAGCAGCTTCCCCAGCGGGGAGAGCACAGATACGCAGTATTTT. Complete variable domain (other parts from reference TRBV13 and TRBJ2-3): AAGVIQSPRHLIKEKRETATLKCYPIPRHDTVYWYQQGPGQDPQFLISFYEKMQSDKGSIPDRFSAQQFSDYHSELNMSSLELGDSALYFCASSFPSGESTDTQYFGPGTRLTVL.

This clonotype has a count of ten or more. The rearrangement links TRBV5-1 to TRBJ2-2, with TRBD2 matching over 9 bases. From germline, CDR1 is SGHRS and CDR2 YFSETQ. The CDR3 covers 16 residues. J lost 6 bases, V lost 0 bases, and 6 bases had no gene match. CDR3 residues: CASSLDGGGDAGELFF. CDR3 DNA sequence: TGCGCCAGCAGCTTGGACGGCGGGGGGGACGCCGGGGAGCTGTTTTTT.

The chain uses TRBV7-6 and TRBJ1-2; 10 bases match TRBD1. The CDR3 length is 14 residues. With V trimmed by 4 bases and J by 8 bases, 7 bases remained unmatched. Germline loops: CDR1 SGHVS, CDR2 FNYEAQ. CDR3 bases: TGTGCCAGCAGCTCCGGGACAGGGGACTTCGGCTACACCTTC. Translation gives CASSSGTGDFGYTF.

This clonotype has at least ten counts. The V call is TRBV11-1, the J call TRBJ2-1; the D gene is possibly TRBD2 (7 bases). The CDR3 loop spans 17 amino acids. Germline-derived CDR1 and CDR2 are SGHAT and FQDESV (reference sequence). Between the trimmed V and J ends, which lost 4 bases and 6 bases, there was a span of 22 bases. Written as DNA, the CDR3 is TGTGCCAGCAGCTCCCATTGGGGGGGGCGTGGGGGCAATGAGCAGTTCTTC. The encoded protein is CASSSHWGGRGGNEQFF. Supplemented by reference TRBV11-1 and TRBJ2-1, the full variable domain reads EAEVAQSPRYKITEKSQAVAFWCDPISGHATLYWYRQILGQGPELLVQFQDESVVDDSQLPKDRFSAERLKGVDSTLKIQPAELGDSAMYLCASSSHWGGRGGNEQFFGPGTRLTVL.